The 24 T cell receptor beta chains below come from one sample, sequenced in a study of T-cell reconstitution after alpha-beta-depleted transplantation in children. Preparation of the TCRbeta library involved a method that used unique molecular identifiers. TCRdb used MiXCR to reprocess the PCR reads, holding one entry per CDR3 protein. This table has about 230,000 distinct CDR3 sequences, 9% to 10% appearing once. Sequences were derived from PBMCs from the stem cell graft donor, sampled from the stem cell graft. These receptors were taken from a human donor who donated a stem cell graft to a child with SCID.

In this sample, this clonotype turned up a few times. The V gene is TRBV2, the J gene TRBJ1-6, with D possibly matching TRBD1 (6 bases). This CDR3 comprises 14 residues. Trimming shortened V by 3 bases and J by 9 bases, and 12 bases separated the two germline ends. Germline values: CDR1 SNHLY, CDR2 FYNNEI. The DNA for the CDR3 is TGTGCCAGCAGTGACGCTACAGGGCGTTCACCCCTCCACTTT. Amino acid sequence: CASSDATGRSPLHF.

This clonotype was recorded many times. The rearrangement joins TRBV5-1 to TRBJ1-1, with D unresolved. The CDR3 is 13 residues long. Between the trimmed V and J ends, which lost 6 bases and 4 bases, there was a span of 13 bases. Germline CDR1 reads SGHRS; CDR2 reads YFSETQ. CDR3 sequence: CASKWDAGTEAFF. CDR3 bases: TGCGCCAGCAAGTGGGATGCGGGCACTGAAGCTTTCTTT. Full variable domain (missing parts from reference TRBV5-1 and TRBJ1-1): KAGVTQTPRYLIKTRGQQVTLSCSPISGHRSVSWYQQTPGQGLQFLFEYFSETQRNKGNFPGRFSGRQFSNSRSEMNVSTLELGDSALYLCASKWDAGTEAFFGQGTRLTVV.

This clonotype was observed at least ten times. This chain joins TRBV6-5 and TRBJ2-2, with 11 positions matching TRBD2. The CDR3 length is 15 residues. V was pared by 4 bases and J by 6 bases, with 4 bases of the junction left unmatched. Germline V gives CDR1 MNHEY, CDR2 SVGAGI. The CDR3 loop is CASSFRLAGPGELFF. CDR3 coding DNA: TGTGCCAGCAGTTTTCGACTAGCGGGGCCCGGGGAGCTGTTTTTT.

This clonotype was seen repeatedly, ten times or more. The genes are TRBV5-1 and TRBJ2-2, with 12 bases that match TRBD2. The CDR3 is 16 residues long. V lost 4 bases and J lost 6; bases outside the gene matches: 7. Germline values: CDR1 SGHRS, CDR2 YFSETQ. The CDR3 DNA sequence: TGCGCCAGCAGCCAACTAGCGGGGGGCCGCCCCGGGGAGCTGTTTTTT. It is translated as CASSQLAGGRPGELFF.

This clonotype was found many times. This chain uses TRBV20-1 with TRBJ2-5; 7 bases agree with TRBD2. From germline, CDR1 is DFQATT and CDR2 SNEGSKA (reference sequence). This CDR3 has 13 residues. The ends lost 8 bases at V and 2 bases at J; junction bases unmatched: 8. The CDR3 is CSSPGTTQETQYF. CDR3 nucleotides: TGCAGTTCGCCCGGGACTACTCAAGAGACCCAGTACTTC.

This clonotype was observed many times. The chain has TRBV7-3 and TRBJ1-2; D remains ambiguous. With 2 bases removed from V and 14 bases from J, the gap between germline ends came to 3 bases. From germline, CDR1 is SGHTA and CDR2 FQGTGA. The CDR3 consists of 8 residues. CDR3 residues: CASSLETF. The CDR3 DNA reads TGTGCCAGCAGCTTAGAGACCTTC.

This clonotype was picked up many times. V and J are TRBV29-1 and TRBJ2-5; 8 bases match TRBD1. Germline trimming cut 5 bases from V and 2 bases from J; bases unmatched to any gene: 7. CDR3 length: 14 amino acids. The germline gives CDR1 SQVTM, CDR2 ANQGSEA. The CDR3 spells CSVLGQVFQETQYF. In DNA, the CDR3 is TGCAGCGTTCTGGGACAGGTTTTTCAAGAGACCCAGTACTTC.

The V and J genes are TRBV4-2 and TRBJ2-3; TRBD2 aligns across 12 bases. Per the germline V gene, CDR1 is LGHNA and CDR2 is YNFKEQ. The CDR3 covers 20 residues. J lost 2 bases, V lost 4 bases, and 16 bases had no gene match. CDR3 residues: CASSPLTSGGLRGTTDTQYF. CDR3 nucleotides: TGTGCCAGCAGCCCTCTGACTAGCGGGGGCCTCCGGGGTACCACAGATACGCAGTATTTT.

This clonotype was recorded at least ten times. The J gene is TRBJ1-1, the V gene TRBV4-2; TRBD1 matches at 8 bases. Germline CDR1 is LGHNA and CDR2 is YNFKEQ. The trim removed 4 bases at V and 4 bases at J, leaving 5 bases unmatched. The CDR3 spans 14 residues. DNA of the CDR3: TGTGCCAGCAGCCGGACTACAGGGGGCACTGAAGCTTTCTTT. Amino acids: CASSRTTGGTEAFF.

This clonotype was observed at least ten times. J is TRBJ2-7 and V is TRBV5-1; a possible D gene is TRBD1 (6 bases). The length of the CDR3 is 11 residues. V was pared by 4 bases and J by 7 bases, with 9 bases between. The germline V gene has CDR1 SGHRS and CDR2 YFSETQ. The CDR3 region has the DNA TGCGCCAGCAGCAGCACAGGGGAGCAGTACTTC. Residues: CASSSTGEQYF.

This clonotype was observed at least ten times. The chain has TRBV6-2 or TRBV6-3 and TRBJ2-3, with 7 bases that match TRBD2. The CDR3 spans 13 residues. CDR1 is MNHEY and CDR2 is SVGEGT in the germline V gene. V trimming: 6 bases; J trimming: 3 bases; junction bases outside the gene matches: 3. The CDR3 loop is CASSLADTDTQYF. In DNA, the CDR3 is TGTGCCAGCAGCCTAGCGGATACAGATACGCAGTATTTT.

This clonotype occurred many times. The chain recombines TRBV28 with TRBJ1-5, with TRBD1 identical over 9 bases. V lost 6 bases and J lost 5; bases outside the gene matches: 8. The CDR3 runs to 15 residues. Per germline, CDR1 MDHEN and CDR2 SYDVKM. The CDR3 nucleotides read TGTGCCAGCAGCTCCCGGACAGGGGATTATCAGCCCCAGCATTTT. It codes for CASSSRTGDYQPQHF.

The chain recombines TRBV27 with TRBJ1-5, with TRBD1 as a possible D gene (5 bases). Trimming pared 6 bases from V and 3 bases from J, leaving 12 bases between. This CDR3 contains 14 residues. Germline CDR1 MNHEY, CDR2 SMNVEV (reference sequence). The CDR3 DNA is TGTGCCAGCAGCCCGGGTGGGGCCAATCAGCCCCAGCATTTT. Protein sequence: CASSPGGANQPQHF.

This clonotype was observed a handful of times. The V call is TRBV20-1, the J call TRBJ2-1, with 12 bases identical to TRBD2. Unmatched junction bases numbered 13, after V lost 4 bases and J lost 12 bases. Looked up from germline, CDR1 is DFQATT and CDR2 is SNEGSKA (reference sequence). This CDR3 is 15 amino acids long. The CDR3 reads CSAILAGGLPRGQFF. CDR3 bases: TGCAGTGCTATACTAGCGGGGGGCCTCCCCCGCGGGCAGTTCTTC.

This clonotype was counted many times. V and J are TRBV20-1 and TRBJ1-2; D may be TRBD1 (5 bases). Trimming took off 4 bases at V and 5 bases at J, with 14 bases between the two ends. Germline CDR1 reads DFQATT; CDR2 reads SNEGSKA (reference sequence). The CDR3 runs to 13 residues. The CDR3 loop is CSATQGRWYGYTF. DNA for the CDR3: TGCAGTGCTACCCAGGGCCGGTGGTATGGCTACACCTTC.

The chain recombines TRBV4-3 with TRBJ2-1, with 8 bases fitting TRBD2. CDR1 and CDR2 (germline): LGHNA, YSLEER. The CDR3 contains 17 residues. V was clipped by 1 base and J by 2 bases; unmatched bases: 7. Here the CDR3 DNA reads TGCGCCAGCAGCCAAGGAGGTAGCGGGGTCACCTACAATGAGCAGTTCTTC. It translates to CASSQGGSGVTYNEQFF.

This clonotype was seen many times. The chain has TRBV5-1 and TRBJ1-5, with D unresolved. Germline V gene sequence: CDR1 SGHRS, CDR2 YFSETQ. This CDR3 has 13 amino acids. The V end lost 3 bases, the J end lost 3 bases, and 7 bases lay between the germline ends. The CDR3 nucleotides are TGCGCCAGCAGCTGGTCCCTCAATCAGCCCCAGCATTTT. Residues: CASSWSLNQPQHF.

This clonotype was seen many times. This chain uses TRBV10-3 with TRBJ1-1, with TRBD1 matching 7 bases. Germline values: CDR1 ENHRY, CDR2 SYGVKD. V shed 6 bases, J shed 1 base, and the junction held 5 bases outside the gene matches. The CDR3 runs to 14 residues. The CDR3 nucleotides are TGTGCCATCAGCCCGGGGACAGAGAACACTGAAGCTTTCTTT. This sequence encodes CAISPGTENTEAFF.

This clonotype was seen repeatedly, ten times or more. This chain connects TRBV2 to TRBJ2-7; no clear D. The CDR3 totals 13 residues. Trimming stripped 3 bases from V and 3 bases from J, with 9 bases between. CDR1 and CDR2 from the germline V gene are SNHLY and FYNNEI. CDR3: CASSEAEYYEQYF. The CDR3 DNA reads TGTGCCAGCAGTGAGGCGGAGTACTACGAGCAGTACTTC.

This clonotype was detected many times. The chain has TRBV27 and TRBJ1-1, with D hard to call. Germline V gives CDR1 MNHEY, CDR2 SMNVEV (reference sequence). This CDR3 has 13 residues. The V end lost 3 bases, the J end lost 1 base, and 6 bases lay between the germline ends. As DNA, the CDR3 is TGTGCCAGCAGTTTTAAGGCGAACACTGAAGCTTTCTTT. Translating gives CASSFKANTEAFF.

This clonotype was seen at least ten times. The V gene is TRBV27, the J gene TRBJ2-7; 9 positions agree with TRBD1. The ends lost 2 bases at V and 1 base at J; junction bases unmatched: 6. Germline CDR1 MNHEY, CDR2 SMNVEV (reference sequence). The CDR3 is 16 amino acids. The CDR3 loop is CASSLRQTGGSYEQYF. DNA for the CDR3: TGTGCCAGCAGTTTAAGACAGACAGGGGGGTCCTACGAGCAGTACTTC.

This clonotype has at least ten counts. The chain uses TRBV20-1 and TRBJ2-7, with D maybe TRBD1 (5 bases). In germline, CDR1 is DFQATT, CDR2 SNEGSKA (reference sequence). The CDR3 has 11 residues. With 3 bases removed from V and 3 bases from J, the gap between germline ends came to 6 bases. In DNA form, the CDR3 reads TGCAGTGCTAGGGACAACTACGAGCAGTACTTC. Translating gives CSARDNYEQYF.

Comments on this clonotype: A much larger clone sits a single nucleotide away, making a read error possible. The rearrangement links TRBV15 to TRBJ1-5; D is undetermined. From germline, CDR1 is LNHNV and CDR2 YYDKDF (reference sequence). This CDR3 has 17 residues. The DNA of the CDR3 is TGTGCCACCAGCAGAGGAGGGCGACGGAACTACAATCTGCCCCAGCATTTT. Translation gives CATSRGGRRNYNLPQHF.

This clonotype was picked up many times. V gene TRBV11-2 combines with J gene TRBJ2-5; D is possibly TRBD1 or TRBD2 (5 bases each). From germline, CDR1 is SGHAT and CDR2 FQNNGV. The CDR3 sequence is 16 residues long. Trimming left V 5 bases short and J 0 bases short, with 16 bases between. This CDR3 is CASSSYAGTYQETQYF. The CDR3 DNA reads TGTGCCAGCAGCAGCTATGCCGGGACGTACCAAGAGACCCAGTACTTC.